This T cell receptor beta chain comes out of a study of human T cells and chemical hapten exposure. Study outcomes and limitations: Clustering by CDR3 similarity yielded significantly more large clusters from expanded TCRs than controls. Correlating positively with patch test score were the PT1 expanded TCR counts. The number of TCRs above 1 in 1000 frequency did not change after DPC sensitization.

Using its own MiXCR run on the RACE reads, TCRdb lists one record per CDR3 protein. The sample holds around 120,000 distinct CDR3 sequences, about 13% seen once. The CDR3 totals 12 residues. V was pared by 2 bases and J by 4 bases, with 3 bases between. CDR1 LGHNA and CDR2 YSLEER come from the germline V gene. In the case of this clonotype: Its antigen is not identified.

Time point in this sample: patch test 1, 2 weeks after DPC sensitization. As to treatment: therapeutic diphenylcyclopropenone sensitization with weekly scalp DPC. Suited to DPC and affected by alopecia, the donors ranged from 18 to 70 years old. The V and J genes are TRBV4-3 and TRBJ1-3; D ambiguous. The clonotype originates from a young man with alopecia areata. Some clones in this sample may be carry-over from other donors' samples. The material sequenced was whole blood, taken in connection with sensitization to the hapten diphenylcyclopropenone (DPC). The CDR3 spells CASSQQGNTIYF. CDR3 nucleotide sequence: TGCGCCAGCAGCCAACAAGGAAACACCATATATTTT.